These T cell receptor beta chains were read from a single sample in a study of CD8 T cells in ankylosing spondylitis. Using its own MiXCR run on the 5' RACE reads, TCRdb lists one record per CDR3 protein. The table shows more than 150,000 distinct CDR3 sequences, with roughly 12% occurring only once. The material sequenced was blood, either unsorted or a sorted T cell fraction (not recorded which). The receptors here all came from a male donor with ankylosing spondylitis or in good health (not recorded which). The CDR3 runs from the conserved cysteine through the conserved F or W. The D gene is left open where the match is weak. The size entry is marked missing in some rows and otherwise reads once, few, many or a size class.

>NA|NA|TRBJ1-1|TRBV12-3/TRBV12-4
CASSGTVNTEAFF
TGTGCCAGCAGCGGGACGGTGAACACTGAAGCTTTCTTT
>many|NA|TRBJ2-5|TRBV2
CASSDGRAETQYF
TGTGCCAGCAGTGACGGCAGGGCCGAGACCCAGTACTTC
>many|TRBD2|TRBJ2-5|TRBV20-1
CSARGLAGGRETQYF
TGCAGTGCTAGAGGTCTAGCGGGGGGGCGAGAGACCCAGTACTTC
>many|NA|TRBJ2-3|TRBV27
CASMESGRSTDTQYF
TGTGCCAGCATGGAGAGCGGCAGAAGCACAGATACGCAGTATTTT
>many|NA|TRBJ2-1|TRBV5-1
CASSTEPADTYNEQFF
TGCGCCAGCAGCACCGAGCCTGCGGATACCTACAATGAGCAGTTCTTC
>many|NA|TRBJ1-6|TRBV3-1
CASSQDHRGSPLHF
TGTGCCAGCAGCCAAGATCATAGGGGTTCACCCCTCCACTTT
>NA|TRBD1|TRBJ2-7|TRBV7-2
CASSLDREIGEQYF
TGTGCCAGCAGCTTGGACAGGGAAATAGGCGAGCAGTACTTC
>few|NA|TRBJ2-7|TRBV27
CASSLKFWDAAVYEQYF
TGTGCCAGCAGTTTAAAGTTTTGGGACGCAGCCGTCTACGAGCAGTACTTC
>many|TRBD2|TRBJ2-1|TRBV10-3
CAIRLTSGTYNEQFF
TGTGCCATCAGACTTACTAGCGGGACATACAATGAGCAGTTCTTC
>NA|TRBD2|TRBJ2-6|TRBV7-9
CASSLVAGGPGANVLTF
TGTGCCAGCAGCTTAGTAGCGGGAGGGCCTGGGGCCAACGTCCTGACTTTC
>many|TRBD2|TRBJ2-1|TRBV5-1
CASRSGSNTDEQFF
TGCGCCAGCAGGAGCGGGAGCAACACCGATGAGCAGTTCTTC
>NA|TRBD2|TRBJ2-1|TRBV7-7
CASSLVGLAGTRSYNEQFF
TGTGCCAGCAGCTTAGTGGGACTAGCTGGGACCCGCTCCTACAATGAGCAGTTCTTC
>many|NA|TRBJ2-7|TRBV5-1
CASSLPGGGYEQYF
TGCGCCAGCAGCTTGCCTGGGGGAGGCTACGAGCAGTACTTC
>NA|NA|TRBJ1-5|TRBV14
CASSRRGDQPQHF
TGTGCCAGCAGCCGGCGGGGCGATCAGCCCCAGCATTTT
>NA|TRBD1|TRBJ2-2|TRBV24-1
CATSYFGWDRVNSFNTGELFF
TGTGCCACCAGTTATTTCGGTTGGGACAGGGTAAACTCTTTCAACACCGGGGAGCTGTTTTTT
>many|NA|TRBJ2-7|TRBV7-2
CASSLAARGEQYF
TGTGCCAGCAGCTTAGCTGCACGTGGCGAGCAGTACTTC
>few|TRBD1|TRBJ2-7|TRBV12-3/TRBV12-4
CASSLPPGQDEQYF
TGTGCCAGCAGTTTGCCCCCGGGACAGGACGAGCAGTACTTC
>many|TRBD1|TRBJ2-7|TRBV7-8
CASSLDRGSSYEQYF
TGTGCCAGCAGCCTCGACAGGGGAAGCTCCTACGAGCAGTACTTC
>many|TRBD1|TRBJ2-6|TRBV29-1
CSVEDRTGGGSGANVLTF
TGCAGCGTTGAAGATCGAACAGGGGGCGGCTCTGGGGCCAACGTCCTGACTTTC
>many|NA|TRBJ2-4|TRBV7-2
CASSQAIRHIQYF
TGTGCCAGCAGCCAAGCTATCAGGCACATTCAGTACTTC
>NA|NA|TRBJ2-2|TRBV11-2
CASSLVGFSDTGELFF
TGTGCCAGCAGCCTCGTGGGTTTCTCGGACACCGGGGAGCTGTTTTTT
>many|TRBD2|TRBJ2-3|TRBV29-1
CSVDASGGADTQYF
TGCAGCGTTGATGCTAGCGGGGGGGCAGATACGCAGTATTTT
>few|TRBD2|TRBJ2-6|TRBV6-1
CASNIAGVTGANVLTF
TGTGCCAGTAACATAGCGGGAGTTACTGGGGCCAACGTCCTGACTTTC
>many|TRBD1|TRBJ2-7|TRBV20-1
CSATRQGANEQYF
TGCAGTGCTACCAGACAGGGGGCCAACGAGCAGTACTTC
>NA|TRBD2|TRBJ2-7|TRBV5-1
CASSLGSASGSNEQYF
TGCGCCAGCAGCTTGGGATCGGCTAGCGGGAGTAACGAGCAGTACTTC
>many|TRBD2|TRBJ2-1|TRBV20-1
CSASRGSSGKGNEQFF
TGCAGTGCGAGTAGAGGGTCCAGCGGGAAAGGCAATGAGCAGTTCTTC
>many|TRBD2|TRBJ2-1|TRBV12-3/TRBV12-4
CASSLRLPRGAGGSNEQFF
TGTGCCAGCAGTTTAAGGCTACCCAGGGGAGCGGGAGGTAGCAATGAGCAGTTCTTC
>few|NA|TRBJ1-2|TRBV7-2
CASSSRQGITGNYGYTF
TGTGCCAGCAGCTCTAGGCAGGGTATAACAGGGAACTATGGCTACACCTTC
>many|NA|TRBJ1-5|TRBV6-1
CASRLGNQPQHF
TGTGCCAGTCGGTTGGGGAATCAGCCCCAGCATTTT